This is a list of T cell receptor beta chains from one sample in a study of CD8 T cells in ankylosing spondylitis. TCRdb reprocessed the 5' RACE reads via MiXCR and lists one record per CDR3 protein. The sample has just under 550,000 distinct CDR3 sequences, roughly 13% seen once. The sample consisted of blood, either unsorted or a sorted T cell fraction (not recorded which). The receptors were gathered from a male donor with ankylosing spondylitis. Each CDR3 is given with its conserved first and last residue. The order of the fields is clone size, D gene, V gene, J gene, CDR3 protein, CDR3 DNA. D genes are given only for firm matches. Size tells how often a clone was seen (once, few, many) or the class of an expanded clone, and some rows leave it out.

NA	NA	TRBV7-7	TRBJ1-2	CASSSGRTQGYTF	TGTGCCAGCAGCTCCGGCAGGACGCAGGGCTACACCTTC
NA	NA	TRBV20-1	TRBJ2-1	CSAGDPGRSHEQFF	TGCAGTGCTGGGGATCCCGGACGGTCGCATGAGCAGTTCTTC
many	TRBD1	TRBV12-3/TRBV12-4	TRBJ1-2	CASSLGTGSNYGYTF	TGTGCCAGCAGTTTAGGGACAGGGAGTAACTATGGCTACACCTTC
few	TRBD2	TRBV27	TRBJ2-7	CASSLYLGLAGELYEQYF	TGTGCCAGCAGTTTATACCTAGGACTAGCGGGAGAACTTTACGAGCAGTACTTC
NA	NA	TRBV30	TRBJ2-1	CALEIVFFYYRDSYNEQFF	TGTGCCTTGGAGATAGTTTTTTTTTATTACCGGGATTCTTACAATGAGCAGTTCTTC
NA	NA	TRBV21-1	TRBJ1-5	CASSIYRVGQPQHF	TGTGCCAGCAGCATCTACAGGGTGGGCCAGCCCCAGCATTTT
NA	TRBD1	TRBV20-1	TRBJ2-2	CSAPGQYTGELFF	TGCAGTGCCCCGGGACAGTACACCGGGGAGCTGTTTTTT
few	NA	TRBV20-1	TRBJ2-2	CSAAEGLADTGELFF	TGCAGTGCTGCGGAGGGGCTAGCAGACACCGGGGAGCTGTTTTTT
NA	TRBD1	TRBV3-1	TRBJ1-6	CASSQGPQGANSPLHF	TGTGCCAGCAGCCAAGGTCCACAGGGGGCGAATTCACCCCTCCACTTT
NA	NA	TRBV19	TRBJ2-7	CASSSSGSYEQYF	TGTGCCAGTAGTAGCTCCGGGTCCTACGAGCAGTACTTC
few	NA	TRBV4-2	TRBJ2-1	CASSQEGQRHNEQFF	TGTGCCAGCAGCCAAGAGGGGCAGCGCCACAATGAGCAGTTCTTC
few	NA	TRBV20-1	TRBJ2-7	CSARQVGVHEQYF	TGCAGTGCAAGACAGGTTGGCGTCCACGAGCAGTACTTC
many	NA	TRBV5-1	TRBJ2-2	CASSLASANTGELFF	TGCGCCAGCAGCTTGGCATCGGCGAACACCGGGGAGCTGTTTTTT
NA	TRBD2	TRBV12-3/TRBV12-4	TRBJ2-7	CASSPGTNSGEQYF	TGTGCCAGCAGCCCCGGGACTAATTCGGGCGAGCAGTACTTC
NA	NA	TRBV24-1	TRBJ2-3	CATSDWTSTDTQYF	TGTGCCACCAGTGACTGGACTAGCACAGATACGCAGTATTTT
many	TRBD1	TRBV11-2	TRBJ2-1	CACRGTGYNEQFF	TGTGCCTGCAGAGGGACAGGGTACAATGAGCAGTTCTTC
NA	NA	TRBV27	TRBJ1-2	CASSSPLWGYTF	TGTGCCAGCAGTTCCCCTCTCTGGGGCTACACCTTC
few	NA	TRBV7-2	TRBJ2-1	CASSPPRAGIYNEQFF	TGTGCCAGCAGCCCCCCCAGGGCGGGTATCTACAATGAGCAGTTCTTC
few	TRBD1	TRBV5-1	TRBJ2-6	CASSRTGQGGSGANVLTF	TGCGCCAGCAGCCGAACGGGACAGGGGGGATCTGGGGCCAACGTCCTGACTTTC
NA	TRBD2	TRBV24-1	TRBJ2-1	CATSDTSGRFNEQFF	TGTGCCACCAGTGATACTAGCGGGAGGTTCAATGAGCAGTTCTTC
NA	NA	TRBV18	TRBJ2-7	CASFSGGQFSYEQYF	TGTGCCAGCTTTTCCGGGGGACAGTTCTCCTACGAGCAGTACTTC
NA	NA	TRBV11-2	TRBJ2-5	CASSQFSLPETQYF	TGTGCCAGCAGCCAGTTCAGTTTACCCGAGACCCAGTACTTC
NA	NA	TRBV6-5	TRBJ2-1	CASMLGPKYEQFF	TGTGCCAGCATGTTGGGTCCGAAGTATGAGCAGTTCTTC
many	TRBD1	TRBV2	TRBJ1-6	CASRAWGQGEYTSPLHF	TGTGCCAGCAGAGCATGGGGACAGGGGGAATATACTTCACCCCTCCACTTT
few	TRBD2	TRBV5-1	TRBJ2-5	CASSAGTSGRRYQETQYF	TGCGCCAGCAGCGCGGGGACTAGCGGGAGGAGATACCAAGAGACCCAGTACTTC
many	NA	TRBV10-3	TRBJ2-3	CAIRTIDTQYF	TGTGCCATCAGGACAATAGATACGCAGTATTTT
NA	TRBD1	TRBV20-1	TRBJ2-5	CSARDPRQGARETQYF	TGCAGTGCTAGAGACCCCCGCCAGGGGGCTCGGGAGACCCAGTACTTC
once	NA	TRBV29-1	TRBJ1-2	CSVEEPGNDGYTF	TGCAGCGTTGAAGAACCCGGGAATGATGGCTACACCTTC
few	NA	TRBV29-1	TRBJ2-1	CSGQTGYNEQFF	TGCAGCGGGCAGACAGGCTACAATGAGCAGTTCTTC
NA	NA	TRBV5-6	TRBJ1-1	CASSWGPTLNTEAFF	TGTGCCAGCAGCTGGGGACCCACGTTGAACACTGAAGCTTTCTTT
few	NA	TRBV2	TRBJ2-1	CASSEWGNEQFF	TGTGCCAGCAGTGAATGGGGGAATGAGCAGTTCTTC
many	TRBD2	TRBV7-9	TRBJ2-3	CASSLTSGTWDTQYF	TGTGCCAGCAGCTTGACTAGCGGCACCTGGGATACGCAGTATTTT
many	TRBD1	TRBV4-1	TRBJ2-2	CASSVGQGIQSGELFF	TGCGCCAGCAGCGTGGGACAGGGGATCCAATCCGGGGAGCTGTTTTTT
NA	TRBD2	TRBV27	TRBJ2-1	CASSRPGTSGKFEQFF	TGTGCCAGCAGCCGACCAGGGACTAGCGGGAAATTTGAGCAGTTCTTC
NA	TRBD1	TRBV3-1	TRBJ2-5	CASSHSGTGEETQYF	TGTGCCAGCAGCCATTCCGGGACAGGGGAGGAGACCCAGTACTTC
few	TRBD2	TRBV3-1	TRBJ2-1	CASSQDSGRASEQFF	TGTGCCAGCAGCCAAGACAGCGGGAGGGCAAGTGAGCAGTTCTTC